This T cell receptor beta chain was captured by sequencing in a study of a mutant IDH1 vaccine in newly diagnosed glioma (dated by TCRdb to about 2021). Regarding the study in general: Patients were given eight vaccinations, in weeks 1, 3, 5, 7, 11, 15, 19 and 23, which matched visits V03 through V10. In the chemotherapy-containing groups, vaccination started alongside temozolomide cycles, whereas in patients who had radiotherapy alone it started 4-6 weeks after radiotherapy. Of the 25 to 40 patients who were treated, approximately 60% were male and approximately 40% were female, and the mean age was around 40 years. Before enrollment, most patients had been given radiochemotherapy with temozolomide as standard therapy, while the rest had received either radiotherapy alone or temozolomide alone. Peripheral blood was collected at six visits: V03 (baseline), V05, V07, V10, V12 and V13. Longitudinal TCRB deep sequencing was done for some 26 treated patients, wherever samples were available for exploratory analyses.

For this clone: Its antigen has not been determined. No per-base quality is available; no much larger clone lies one base away.

The library was built by means of the immunoSEQ multiplex PCR assay. Rearranged TCR beta chain sequences were amplified with the hsTCRB Kit following the manufacturer's protocol. Sequencing of TCRB libraries was carried out on an Illumina MiSeq. On the study's bioinformatics: The proprietary platform of the kit vendor was used for demultiplexing, trimming and gene mapping. In its TCRdb copy, this immuneACCESS table keeps in-frame sequences only and misses some clones. Where compared with another copy, unresolved V genes explain less than half of these, and the others have no known cause. Clone size and V and J calls were adopted from that table, with D and trimming inferred from the DNA. The sample table contains roughly 51,000 clones; only one count was recorded for around 80% of them. The leading ten clones occupy around 8.4% of the sample. What the authors observed across the whole study: No apparent relationship was observed between pseudoprogression and alterations in the top peripheral T cell clonotypes detected by TCRB sequencing. The authors noted that analyses of patient blood samples could not be reproduced because of sample limitations. Vaccine-induced immune responses across multiple MHC alleles were detected in about 93% of patients. Selection of PBMC samples for TCRB deep sequencing was based on availability.

This specimen's time point label, per the study, means: week 23, last vaccination. Every vaccine dose consisted of 300 ug of a 20-mer mutant IDH1 peptide in Montanide, administered subcutaneously together with topical imiquimod. Newly diagnosed WHO grade 3 or 4 IDH1-mutant astrocytomas showing loss of nuclear ATRX were present in the donors. The samples were drawn from NOA16, a multicentre, single-arm, open-label phase I trial in Germany that tested a mutant IDH1 peptide vaccine in humans for the first time. Genomic DNA for TCRB sequencing was extracted from EDTA blood using the DNeasy Blood and Tissue Kit. The germline V gene specifies MNHNS as CDR1 and SASEGT as CDR2. The CDR3 holds 15 amino acids from the cysteine to the phenylalanine. Only the CDR3 region is kept as DNA, spanning 45 bases read in frame from base 1. Trimming leaves V shorter by 6 bases and J shorter by 4 bases, with the junction holding 8 bases beyond the gene matches.

Sequences were derived from PBMCs, sampled from a glioma patient whose treatment included an IDH1 peptide vaccine. The receptor was derived from a woman aged 40 to 49 with glioma. Some clones in this sample may be carry-over from other donors' samples. The sequence joins TRBV6-1 to TRBJ1-2; 10 of the junction bases match TRBD1. The base sequence is TGTGCCAGCAGCTGGGGACAGGGGAGTCCCTATGGCTACACCTTC. Its protein product is CASSWGQGSPYGYTF.